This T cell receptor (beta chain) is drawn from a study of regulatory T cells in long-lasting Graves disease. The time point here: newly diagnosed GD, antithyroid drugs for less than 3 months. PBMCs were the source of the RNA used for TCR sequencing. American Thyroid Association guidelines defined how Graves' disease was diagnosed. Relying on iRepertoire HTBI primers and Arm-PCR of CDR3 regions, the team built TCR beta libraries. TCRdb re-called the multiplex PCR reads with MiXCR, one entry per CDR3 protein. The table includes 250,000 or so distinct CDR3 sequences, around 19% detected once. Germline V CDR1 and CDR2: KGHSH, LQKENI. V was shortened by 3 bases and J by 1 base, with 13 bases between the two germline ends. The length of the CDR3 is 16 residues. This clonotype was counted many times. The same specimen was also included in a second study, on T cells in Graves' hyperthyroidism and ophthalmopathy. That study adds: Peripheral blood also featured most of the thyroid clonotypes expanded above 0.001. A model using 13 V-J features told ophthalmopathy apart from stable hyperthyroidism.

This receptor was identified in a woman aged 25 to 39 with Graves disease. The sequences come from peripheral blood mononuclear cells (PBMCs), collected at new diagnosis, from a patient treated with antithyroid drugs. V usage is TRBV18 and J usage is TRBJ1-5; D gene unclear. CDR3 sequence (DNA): TGTGCCAGCTCACCTACAGCCAGCCCCAGCAATCAGCCCCAGCATTTT. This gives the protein CASSPTASPSNQPQHF.